Each of the 20 T cell receptor beta chains below was sequenced from the same sample in a study of metastatic and nonmetastatic thyroid tumors. All patients were treatment-naive before thyroid surgery. TCRdb re-clonotyped the PCR reads via MiXCR. The sample lists 20,000 to 25,000 clones; around 20% were seen once. Sequenced material: blood. The receptors shown here come from a female donor with papillary thyroid cancer or a benign thyroid nodule (not recorded which). Some clones in this sample may be carry-over from other donors' samples.

This clone was counted many times. This sequence joins TRBV20-1 and TRBJ1-1; D is perhaps TRBD1 (5 bases). Germline CDR1 DFQATT, CDR2 SNEGSKA (reference sequence). Trimming shortened V by 4 bases and J by 4 bases, and 13 bases separated the two germline ends. CDR3 size: 13 residues. The CDR3 loop reads CSATDWGGTEAFF. The CDR3 DNA follows: TGCAGTGCTACCGACTGGGGGGGCACTGAAGCTTTCTTT.

Points on this clone: The CDR3 does not end in the conserved phenylalanine or tryptophan, so this is likely a read error. The gene calls are TRBV30 and TRBJ1-6; unclear D gene. CDR1 GTSNPN and CDR2 SVGIG come from the germline V gene (reference sequence). V was trimmed by 2 bases and J by 7 bases, leaving 6 bases between them. CDR3 size: 12 residues. The CDR3 nucleotides are TGTGCCTGGAGTCGCCCGAATTCACCCCTCCACCTT. It yields the protein CAWSRPNSPLHL.

The V and J genes are TRBV30 and TRBJ2-7; TRBD1 is a possible D gene (6 bases). CDR1 GTSNPN and CDR2 SVGIG come from the germline V gene (reference sequence). The germline V and J ends were trimmed by 1 base and 7 bases, with 11 bases remaining between them. The CDR3 has 12 amino acids. The CDR3 DNA reads as TGTGCCTGGAGTGCCAGGGGTCAGGAGCAGTACTTC. Its translation: CAWSARGQEQYF.

This clone was recorded many times. The chain combines TRBV19 with TRBJ2-1; D is unclear. Trimming pared 3 bases from V and 0 bases from J, leaving 9 bases between. The CDR3 is made up of 15 amino acids. Germline values: CDR1 LNHDA, CDR2 SQIVND (reference sequence). The CDR3 spells CASSMSSNSYNEQFF. The CDR3, as DNA: TGTGCCAGTAGTATGAGCTCTAACTCCTACAATGAGCAGTTCTTC.

This clone was counted at least ten times. The V and J genes are TRBV11-2 and TRBJ2-7; 7 bases align to TRBD2. This CDR3 spans 16 amino acids. Germline V lookup: CDR1 SGHAT, CDR2 FQNNGV. Unmatched junction bases numbered 14, after V lost 5 bases and J lost 4 bases. In nucleotides, the CDR3 is TGTGCCAGCAGCCCACGGCGGCTAGCGGCCTATTACGAGCAGTACTTC. It specifies CASSPRRLAAYYEQYF.

This clone occurred a few times. Other DNA sequences in this specimen translate into the identical CDR3. The V gene is TRBV5-2, the J gene TRBJ2-3; the table's D call, TRBD2, was not checked against the DNA. TRBV5-2 is a pseudogene segment. The CDR3 consists of 19 residues. CDR3 sequence (DNA): TGTGCCAGCAACGACAAACCGGGACTAGCGGGAGGCCACACAGATACGCAGTATTTT. Amino acids: CASNDKPGLAGGHTDTQYF.

CDR3 region: CASNTRTVTDPTKGYTF. CDR3 in DNA: TGTGCCAGCAACACACGGACGGTAACTGACCCTACAAAAGGCTACACCTTC. The chain joins TRBV6-1 to TRBJ1-2, with D unresolved. CDR1 and CDR2 (germline): MNHNS, SASEGT. The CDR3 is 17 amino acids. With 7 bases removed from V and 8 bases from J, the gap between germline ends came to 29 bases.

In this sample, this clone is medium-sized (0.01 to 0.1%). This chain joins TRBV6-1 and TRBJ1-1; TRBD1 matches at 8 bases. The CDR3 is made up of 15 amino acids. The germline gives CDR1 MNHNS, CDR2 SASEGT. The trim removed 2 bases at V and 2 bases at J, leaving 4 bases unmatched. CDR3 sequence reads: CASSEPTGANTEAFF. The CDR3 DNA follows: TGTGCCAGCAGTGAACCGACAGGGGCAAACACTGAAGCTTTCTTT.

This clone was seen many times. The CDR3 is CASSPRGGNTGELFF. The CDR3 DNA follows: TGTGCCAGCAGCCCAAGGGGAGGGAACACCGGGGAGCTGTTTTTT. The genes are TRBV11-2 and TRBJ2-2; TRBD2 might be the D (6 bases). Germline loops: CDR1 SGHAT, CDR2 FQNNGV. The CDR3 spans 15 residues. With 5 bases removed from V and 1 base from J, the gap between germline ends came to 11 bases.

The chain carries TRBV9 and TRBJ1-1; D gene uncertain. V lost 4 bases and J lost 4, with 17 bases in between. The CDR3 spans 15 residues. In germline, CDR1 is SGDLS, CDR2 YYNGEE. This CDR3 is CASSLVGVVGTEAFF. The CDR3 bases are TGTGCCAGCAGCTTAGTCGGAGTGGTAGGCACTGAAGCTTTCTTT.

This chain joins TRBV2 and TRBJ2-1, with 7 bases fitting TRBD2. Germline CDR1 is SNHLY and CDR2 is FYNNEI. The CDR3 is 14 amino acids. The junction had 2 bases not matched to a gene; V was cut back by 2 bases and J by 4 bases. CDR3 amino acids: CASSEQRGYNEQFF. In DNA form, the CDR3 reads TGTGCCAGCAGTGAACAGCGGGGTTACAATGAGCAGTTCTTC.

This clone was detected ten times or more. J is TRBJ2-7 and V is TRBV10-1, with unresolved D. V was shortened by 0 bases and J by 6 bases, with 9 bases between the two germline ends. Germline-derived CDR1 and CDR2 are WNHNN and SYGVQD (reference sequence). The CDR3 spans 13 residues. In nucleotides, the CDR3 is TGCGCCAGCAGTGAGTCTTGGGGTTTCGAGCAGTACTTC. Protein: CASSESWGFEQYF.

The table lists this clone with many counts. This chain connects TRBV5-4 to TRBJ2-2; D is ambiguous. Looked up from germline, CDR1 is SGHNT and CDR2 is YYREEE (reference sequence). The V end lost 2 bases, the J end lost 0 bases, and 14 bases lay between the germline ends. The CDR3 totals 17 residues. Here the CDR3 DNA reads TGTGCCAGCAGCTTTTTAGGACGGACCTCGAACACCGGGGAGCTGTTTTTT. Amino acid sequence: CASSFLGRTSNTGELFF.

This clone was recorded a few times. CDR3 nucleotide sequence: TGTGCCAGCAGCCCCGGGGGGGGGGACGGCTCCTACAATGAGCAGTTCTTC. It codes for CASSPGGGDGSYNEQFF. The chain couples TRBV11-1 to TRBJ2-1; TRBD2 matches 8 bases. The CDR3 is made up of 17 amino acids. V shed 5 bases and J 0 bases; nucleotides not matched to a gene: 9. The germline CDR1 and CDR2 sequences are SGHAT and FQDESV (reference sequence).

This clone has a count of ten or more. The chain joins TRBV28 to TRBJ1-2; D not certain. Germline V gives CDR1 MDHEN, CDR2 SYDVKM. The length of the CDR3 is 11 residues. V was shortened by 6 bases and J by 10 bases, with 12 bases between the two germline ends. CDR3 sequence reads: CASSETRIYTF. The CDR3 DNA sequence: TGTGCCAGCAGCGAAACAAGGATCTACACCTTC.

This clone was seen only a few times. The chain employs TRBV6-5 and TRBJ2-7, with a tentative D call TRBD2 (7 bases). Germline V CDR1 and CDR2: MNHEY, SVGAGI. V was clipped by 4 bases and J by 7 bases, with 20 bases between them. The CDR3 consists of 15 residues. The CDR3 DNA follows: TGTGCCAGCAGTTCCGGGGGGACACTATTGAGGGAGCAGTACGTC. Translation: CASSSGGTLLREQYV.

The genes are TRBV3-1 and TRBJ2-2, with D maybe TRBD2 (6 bases). Germline CDR1 is LGHDT and CDR2 is YNNKEL (reference sequence). Trimming removed 7 bases at V and 3 bases at J, with 21 bases between. This CDR3 comprises 17 residues. CDR3 sequence: CASTKNRRDFYTGELFF. Here the CDR3 DNA reads TGTGCCAGCACCAAAAACAGACGGGACTTTTACACCGGGGAGCTGTTTTTT.

This clone counts as medium-sized (0.01 to 0.1%). The chain couples TRBV12-3 or TRBV12-4 to TRBJ2-7; the match to TRBD1 covers 8 bases. V lost 2 bases to trimming and J lost 6 bases; unmatched junction nucleotides: 6. The CDR3 loop spans 14 amino acids. The CDR3 sequence: CASSLRQGASEQYF. The CDR3 DNA follows: TGTGCCAGCAGTTTACGGCAGGGGGCATCCGAGCAGTACTTC.

This clone is labeled as medium-sized. The chain carries TRBV27 and TRBJ2-2; D gene unclear. Trimming cost V 5 bases and J 3 bases, with 10 bases left between them. In germline, CDR1 is MNHEY, CDR2 SMNVEV (reference sequence). This CDR3 comprises 14 residues. CDR3 loop: CASSPGPHTGELFF. The CDR3 DNA sequence: TGTGCCAGCAGTCCCGGGCCTCACACCGGGGAGCTGTTTTTT.

The chain recombines TRBV3-1 with TRBJ2-7; D not resolved. The CDR3 length is 11 residues. Trimming pared 1 base from V and 5 bases from J, leaving 3 bases between. Germline V lookup: CDR1 LGHDT, CDR2 YNNKEL (reference sequence). CDR3 DNA sequence: TGTGCCAGCAGCCAAGTCCACGAGCAGTACTTC. This codes for CASSQVHEQYF.